The sequence of this T cell receptor (beta chain) was determined in a study of blood T cell repertoires in COVID-19. Sequencing used immunoSEQ multiplex PCR; TCRdb keeps in-frame clones, though not all of them. Of some 200,000 clones listed, about 88% are singletons. Trimming removed 6 bases from V and 4 bases from J; junction bases left unmatched: 5. The CDR3 is made up of 13 amino acids. The sample consisted of PBMCs or T cells enriched from blood (not recorded which). The receptor's source is a woman aged 30 to 39 who had recovered from COVID-19. The V call is TRBV12-3 or TRBV12-4, the J call TRBJ1-2; 7 bases agree with TRBD1. The CDR3 DNA reads as TGTGCCAGCAGCCCGGGACAGTTCTATGGCTACACCTTC. Protein sequence: CASSPGQFYGYTF.